This entry lists 6 T cell receptor beta chains sequenced from one sample in a study of T cells in Graves' hyperthyroidism and ophthalmopathy. The CDR3 regions of TCR beta were amplified from RNA transcripts. TCR CDR3 underwent first-round RT-PCR with the HTBI primer set. MiXCR was run by TCRdb on the multiplex PCR reads, yielding one entry per CDR3 protein. The data show a few hundred thousand distinct CDR3 sequences, about 15% seen once. The sequencing input was blood. The receptors stem from a woman younger than 45 with Graves' hyperthyroidism that later progressed to Graves' ophthalmopathy.

This clonotype showed up just a few times. V and J are TRBV28 and TRBJ2-2; no reliable D call. Germline CDR1 MDHEN, CDR2 SYDVKM. Trimming removed 3 bases from V and 0 bases from J, with 11 bases in between. CDR3 size: 16 residues. Written as DNA, the CDR3 is TGTGCCAGCAGTTTTCTTGACACCACGAACACCGGGGAGCTGTTTTTT. The encoded protein is CASSFLDTTNTGELFF.

Ten or more counts support this clonotype. The chain couples TRBV3-1 to TRBJ2-7, with D maybe TRBD2 (7 bases). Trimming removed 0 bases at V and 4 bases at J, with 25 bases between. CDR1 and CDR2 (germline): LGHDT, YNNKEL (reference sequence). CDR3 size: 19 residues. The CDR3 sequence: CASSQDSGRGGLPHYEQYF. The DNA for the CDR3 is TGTGCCAGCAGCCAAGATTCTGGGAGGGGGGGACTACCCCATTACGAGCAGTACTTC.

Details on this clonotype: Being one base from a much bigger clone, this may be a read error. The CDR3 reads CASSLEVRRGYTF. Written as DNA, the CDR3 is TGTGCCAGCAGCTTAGAAGTACGTAGAGGCTACACCTTC. The chain is built from TRBV11-3 and TRBJ1-2; D gene unclear. The CDR3 loop spans 13 amino acids. V lost 0 bases, J lost 8 bases, and 10 bases lay in between. CDR1 SGHNT and CDR2 YENEEA come from the germline V gene.

Points on this clonotype: One end of the junction varies from germline; a read error may be responsible. The rearrangement joins TRBV28 to TRBJ1-5; D gene unclear. The CDR3 sequence is 14 residues long. Germline V gives CDR1 MDHEN, CDR2 SYDVKM. The CDR3: CASRGERRNQPQHF. CDR3 sequence (DNA): TGTGCGAGCAGAGGTGAGAGGCGCAATCAGCCCCAGCATTTT.

This chain's CDR3 is CSAYPGGQGYGYTF. The CDR3 nucleotides read TGCAGTGCCTACCCCGGGGGGCAGGGCTATGGCTACACCTTC. The V and J genes are TRBV20-1 and TRBJ1-2; D might be TRBD1 (6 bases). Germline assignment: CDR1 DFQATT and CDR2 SNEGSKA (reference sequence). V was trimmed by 6 bases and J by 4 bases, leaving 18 bases between them. The CDR3 runs to 14 residues.

This clonotype has only one observation. A much larger clone lies one base from this, so it may be a read error. This chain uses TRBV19 with TRBJ2-2; D may be TRBD2 (5 bases). The CDR3 spans 15 residues. The germline V gene encodes CDR1 LNHDA and CDR2 SQIVND (reference sequence). The CDR3 DNA reads as TGTGCCAGTAGTACCCCGGCCGAGAACACCGGGGAGCTGTCTTTT. It specifies CASSTPAENTGELSF. The full variable domain, in which reference TRBV19 and TRBJ2-2 provide the parts outside the CDR3, is DGGITQSPKYLFRKEGQNVTLSCEQNLNHDAMYWYRQDPGQGLRLIYYSQIVNDFQKGDIAEGYSVSREKKESFPLTVTSAQKNPTAFYLCASSTPAENTGELSFGEGSRLTVL.